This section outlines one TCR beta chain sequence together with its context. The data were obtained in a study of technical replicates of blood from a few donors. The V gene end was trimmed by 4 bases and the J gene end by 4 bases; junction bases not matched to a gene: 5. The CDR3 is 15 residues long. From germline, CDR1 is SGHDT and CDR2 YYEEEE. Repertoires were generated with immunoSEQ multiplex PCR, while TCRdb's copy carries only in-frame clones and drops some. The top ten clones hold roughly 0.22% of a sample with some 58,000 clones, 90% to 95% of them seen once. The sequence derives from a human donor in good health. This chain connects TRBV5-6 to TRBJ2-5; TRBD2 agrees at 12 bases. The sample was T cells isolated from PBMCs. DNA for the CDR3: TGTGCCAGCAGCCCCGGGACTAGCGGGCGAGAGACCCAGTACTTC. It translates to CASSPGTSGRETQYF.